This TCR beta chain was sequenced for a study of blood T cell repertoires in COVID-19. For the study at large: Samples came from the United States, Italy and Spain, spanning acute and convalescent COVID-19. The cDNA or gDNA used as material had been derived from T cells, B-cell-depleted T cells, or PBMCs.

Germline assignment: CDR1 SGHTS and CDR2 YDEGEE. The CDR3 has 19 residues. J gave up 0 bases and V 4 bases, and 14 bases lay outside the gene matches. Using immunoSEQ multiplex PCR, the repertoire was profiled, and TCRdb retains in-frame clones only, with some absent. The sample consists of 350,000 or so clones, approximately 89% of them appearing once. The gene calls are TRBV5-8 and TRBJ1-3, with TRBD1 matching 9 bases. This clonotype originated in a woman aged 55-75 years with COVID-19, enrolled during active disease. Sequenced: peripheral blood. The CDR3 DNA sequence: TGTGCCAGCAGCCTCCGGGACAGGGCGTATTCCAGCTCTGGAAACACCATATATTTT. Its protein product is CASSLRDRAYSSSGNTIYF.